The 10 T cell receptor beta chains listed next were all sequenced from one sample in a study of blood T cell repertoires in COVID-19. Measured with immunoSEQ multiplex PCR; TCRdb has only the in-frame clones, and not every one. This table holds about 140,000 clones, approximately 84% found once. The sequenced material came from peripheral blood. The receptors here all came from a woman aged 55-70 years with acute or convalescent COVID-19.

The gene calls are TRBV7-7 and TRBJ2-7; 7 nucleotides match TRBD1. The CDR3 spans 13 residues. V shed 5 bases and J 5 bases; nucleotides not matched to a gene: 6. Germline CDR1 reads SSHAT; CDR2 reads FNYEAQ (reference sequence). CDR3 DNA sequence: TGTGCCAGCAGCGCCCGACAGGGTCACGAGCAGTACTTC. Its translation: CASSARQGHEQYF. Full variable domain (remainder filled in from reference TRBV7-7 and TRBJ2-7): GAGVSQSPRYKVTKRGQDVTLRCDPISSHATLYWYQQALGQGPEFLTYFNYEAQPDKSGLPSDRFSAERPEGSISTLTIQRTEQRDSAMYRCASSARQGHEQYFGPGTRLTVT.

This chain connects TRBV28 to TRBJ1-1; D is possibly TRBD1 (6 bases). CDR3 length: 14 amino acids. The V end was cut by 9 bases, the J end by 3 bases, with 17 bases between. The V gene's germline CDR1 is MDHEN and CDR2 SYDVKM. The DNA of the CDR3 is TGTGCCAGTAAACTACAGGGAACCTACACTGAAGCTTTCTTT. This encodes CASKLQGTYTEAFF. The whole variable domain, filled in from reference TRBV28 and TRBJ1-1, reads DVKVTQSSRYLVKRTGEKVFLECVQDMDHENMFWYRQDPGLGLRLIYFSYDVKMKEKGDIPEGYSVSREKKERFSLILESASTNQTSMYLCASKLQGTYTEAFFGQGTRLTVV.

The rearrangement joins TRBV14 to TRBJ1-1; TRBD1 matches 7 bases. The V gene end was trimmed by 3 bases and the J gene end by 8 bases; junction bases not matched to a gene: 15. Germline assignment: CDR1 SGHDN and CDR2 FVKESK. CDR3 length equals 16 residues. Here the CDR3 reads CASSHNLFPGQPEAFF. In DNA, the CDR3 is TGTGCCAGCAGCCACAACCTATTCCCGGGACAGCCGGAAGCTTTCTTT.

J is TRBJ2-1 and V is TRBV5-1; perhaps TRBD2 as D (6 bases). Per the germline V gene, CDR1 is SGHRS and CDR2 is YFSETQ. The ends were cut back, 4 bases at V and 6 bases at J, with 14 bases in the middle. There are 14 residues in the CDR3. The CDR3 sequence is CASSQLAIGNEQFF. CDR3 DNA sequence: TGCGCCAGCAGCCAACTAGCAATTGGCAATGAGCAGTTCTTC.

This chain joins TRBV12-3 or TRBV12-4 and TRBJ1-2; D not resolved. CDR3 length: 11 amino acids. Trimming left V 7 bases short and J 8 bases short, with 11 bases between. Written as DNA, the CDR3 is TGTGCCAGCATACACCGAGGGGGCTACACCTTC. Protein product: CASIHRGGYTF.

The V and J genes are TRBV19 and TRBJ2-7, with D perhaps matching TRBD1 (5 bases). This CDR3 region has 15 residues. V was trimmed by 4 bases and J by 0 bases, leaving 13 bases between them. The germline gives CDR1 LNHDA, CDR2 SQIVND (reference sequence). DNA for the CDR3: TGTGCCAGTAGTAGAACCAGGGTGAGCTCCTACGAGCAGTACTTC. This codes for CASSRTRVSSYEQYF.

This clone was seen only a few times. V and J are TRBV10-3 and TRBJ2-5; a weak D match, TRBD2 (6 bases). The V end was cut by 4 bases, the J end by 1 base, with 13 bases between. The CDR3 spans 15 residues. Germline V gene sequence: CDR1 ENHRY, CDR2 SYGVKD. CDR3 in amino acids: CAISVGGAGQETQYF. As DNA, the CDR3 is TGTGCCATCAGTGTGGGCGGGGCCGGCCAAGAGACCCAGTACTTC.

There are a few counts of this clone. The chain has TRBV5-1 and TRBJ1-4, with D unclear. Trimming took off 0 bases at V and 5 bases at J, with 8 bases between the two ends. This CDR3 comprises 14 residues. Germline V lookup: CDR1 SGHRS, CDR2 YFSETQ. In nucleotides, the CDR3 is TGCGCCAGCAGCTTGGGGACTACGAATGAAAAACTGTTTTTT. Its protein product is CASSLGTTNEKLFF.

V is TRBV20-1 and J is TRBJ2-1, with unresolved D. This CDR3 has 11 residues. V lost 5 bases, J lost 15 bases, and 17 bases lay in between. Germline values: CDR1 DFQATT, CDR2 SNEGSKA (reference sequence). The CDR3 reads CSAETRQNRFF. The CDR3 DNA reads as TGCAGTGCTGAAACGCGGCAAAATAGGTTCTTC.

The CDR3, as DNA: TGTGCCAGCAGTTACTCGATACTCGGGACCGGGGAGCTGTTTTTT. Translation gives CASSYSILGTGELFF. The J gene is TRBJ2-2, the V gene TRBV6-5; no firm D call. Per germline, CDR1 MNHEY and CDR2 SVGAGI. The CDR3 sequence is 15 residues long. V shed 0 bases and J shed 5 bases, with 10 bases lying between them.